What follows are 32 T cell receptor beta chains derived from one specimen sequenced in a study of TIL therapy for anti-PD-1-resistant metastatic lung cancer. Sequencing used immunoSEQ v3. Using immunoSEQ multiplex PCR, the repertoire was profiled, and TCRdb retains in-frame clones only, with some absent. The sample has under 70,000 clones, around 67% seen once. Time point of the sample: pre-treatment sample, taken before nivolumab and TIL therapy. The starting material was blood, obtained at baseline. Receptor source: a person between 25 and 80 years old with non-small cell lung cancer.

This rearrangement joins TRBV15 to TRBJ2-7; 7 bases map to TRBD2. This CDR3 is built from 14 residues. CDR1 LNHNV and CDR2 YYDKDF come from the germline V gene (reference sequence). After removal of 1 base from V and 2 bases from J, the junction contained 2 bases not matched to a gene. CDR3 sequence reads: CATSRAGTTYEQYF. The CDR3, as DNA: TGTGCCACCAGCAGAGCCGGGACTACCTACGAGCAGTACTTC.

On this clone: This CDR3 is also generated by other DNA sequences in the sample. The chain joins TRBV7-2 to TRBJ2-2; unclear D gene. This CDR3 is 12 amino acids long. CDR1 is SGHTA and CDR2 is FQGNSA in the germline V gene. V was cut by 2 bases and J by 2 bases, with 0 bases left in between. CDR3: CASSLNTGELFF. For the CDR3, the DNA is TGTGCCAGCAGCTTAAACACCGGGGAGCTGTTTTTT.

CDR3 sequence reads: CASSESGGTEAFF. CDR3 nucleotide sequence: TGCGCCAGCAGTGAGTCTGGGGGCACTGAAGCTTTCTTT. This sequence joins TRBV10-1 and TRBJ1-1; D may be TRBD1 (5 bases). The V end lost 0 bases, the J end lost 4 bases, and 6 bases lay between the germline ends. The CDR3 is made up of 13 amino acids. Per the germline V gene, CDR1 is WNHNN and CDR2 is SYGVQD (reference sequence).

The J gene is TRBJ2-3, the V gene TRBV7-2; D might be TRBD2 (7 bases). CDR1 SGHTA and CDR2 FQGNSA come from the germline V gene. CDR3 length: 15 amino acids. The V end was cut by 0 bases, the J end by 2 bases, with 9 bases between. Written as DNA, the CDR3 is TGTGCCAGCAGCTTAGCGGGGGGGCCCACAGATACGCAGTATTTT. Protein product: CASSLAGGPTDTQYF.

The CDR3 protein is CASSLAATSGYEQYF. The CDR3 coding sequence is TGTGCCAGCAGCTTAGCAGCGACTAGCGGCTACGAGCAGTACTTC. The chain has TRBV7-2 and TRBJ2-7, with 9 bases aligning to TRBD2. The CDR3 extends over 15 amino acids. Trimming removed 0 bases from V and 3 bases from J; junction bases left unmatched: 3. Germline V gives CDR1 SGHTA, CDR2 FQGNSA.

The genes are TRBV5-5 and TRBJ2-1; the match to TRBD2 covers 8 bases. Germline V CDR1 and CDR2: SGHKS, YYEKEE (reference sequence). The CDR3 runs 16 residues. With 3 bases clipped from V and 8 bases from J, the junction kept 13 bases outside the gene matches. CDR3 DNA: TGTGCCAGCAGCTCACAACCCGGACTAGCCGTGGATGAGCAGTTCTTC. This encodes CASSSQPGLAVDEQFF.

The chain is built from TRBV9 and TRBJ1-3; D ambiguous. CDR1 is SGDLS, CDR2 YYNGEE, per germline. This CDR3 has 15 residues. Deletions cut 0 bases from V and 4 bases from J, with 11 bases between. Here the CDR3 reads CASSVGAGEGNTIYF. The CDR3 bases are TGTGCCAGCAGCGTAGGGGCAGGAGAAGGAAACACCATATATTTT.

There are a few counts of this clone. This chain joins TRBV9 and TRBJ2-7; possibly TRBD1 for D (5 bases). V lost 0 bases, J lost 0 bases, and 10 bases lay in between. CDR3 length: 15 amino acids. CDR1 and CDR2 from the germline V gene are SGDLS and YYNGEE. The CDR3 here is CASSVGAGLSYEQYF. CDR3 DNA sequence: TGTGCCAGCAGCGTAGGGGCAGGGCTCTCCTACGAGCAGTACTTC.

V gene TRBV28 combines with J gene TRBJ1-2, with a possible D match to TRBD1 (6 bases). V shed 3 bases and J shed 4 bases, with 12 bases lying between them. Germline V gives CDR1 MDHEN, CDR2 SYDVKM. The CDR3 sequence is 14 residues long. In DNA form, the CDR3 reads TGTGCCAGCAGTTTTACGGACAGCCTCTATGGCTACACCTTC. Protein product: CASSFTDSLYGYTF.

This clone occurred a few times. The gene calls are TRBV9 and TRBJ1-2; D gene ambiguous. The CDR3 has 14 amino acids. V gave up 0 bases and J gave up 4 bases, with 10 bases separating them. The germline gives CDR1 SGDLS, CDR2 YYNGEE. For the CDR3, the DNA is TGTGCCAGCAGCGTAGTTTCGGGCTCCTATGGCTACACCTTC. This codes for CASSVVSGSYGYTF.

The chain links TRBV6-1 to TRBJ2-7, with D unresolved. The CDR3 consists of 13 residues. CDR1 and CDR2 (germline): MNHNS, SASEGT. The V end lost 3 bases, the J end lost 4 bases, and 10 bases lay between the germline ends. The CDR3 spells CASSEGTWYEQYF. The CDR3 DNA follows: TGTGCCAGCAGTGAGGGCACTTGGTACGAGCAGTACTTC.

This clone showed up just a few times. This chain connects TRBV6-6 to TRBJ2-6, with D possibly TRBD1 on 6 matching bases. Germline V gene lookup returns CDR1 MNHNY and CDR2 SVGAGI (reference sequence). V lost 6 bases to trimming and J lost 2 bases, with 8 bases between them. The CDR3 loop spans 14 amino acids. CDR3 DNA sequence: TGTGCCAGCAGGAACAGGGCTGGGGCCAACGTCCTGACTTTC. Amino acid sequence: CASRNRAGANVLTF.

The V gene is TRBV6-6, the J gene TRBJ2-7; perhaps TRBD2 as D (5 bases). The CDR3 length is 15 residues. Germline V gene data show CDR1 as MNHNY and CDR2 as SVGAGI (reference sequence). The V end was cut by 0 bases, the J end by 0 bases, with 9 bases between. The CDR3 DNA reads as TGTGCCAGCAGTTACTCCGCTAGCATCTCCTACGAGCAGTACTTC. It yields the protein CASSYSASISYEQYF.

Comment on this clone: This same CDR3 is encoded by further DNA sequences in the sample. The chain joins TRBV28 to TRBJ2-7, with D hard to call. The germline V gene has CDR1 MDHEN and CDR2 SYDVKM. The V end was cut by 6 bases, the J end by 3 bases, with 6 bases between. The CDR3 sequence is 11 residues long. The CDR3 protein is CASSRGYEQYF. In DNA form, the CDR3 reads TGTGCCAGCAGCCGCGGCTACGAGCAGTACTTC.

The CDR3 region has the DNA TGTGCCTGGTTTAGCGGGATAGGGGCAGATACGCAGTATTTT. This sequence encodes CAWFSGIGADTQYF. The V and J genes are TRBV30 and TRBJ2-3; TRBD2 matches 8 bases. The junction had 8 bases not matched to a gene; V was cut back by 5 bases and J by 4 bases. Germline V gene lookup returns CDR1 GTSNPN and CDR2 SVGIG (reference sequence). This CDR3 region has 14 residues.

Many counts were recorded for this clone. The V and J genes are TRBV6-5 and TRBJ1-6; 7 bases fit TRBD1. Germline trimming cut 5 bases from V and 5 bases from J; bases unmatched to any gene: 3. The length of the CDR3 is 14 residues. From germline, CDR1 is MNHEY and CDR2 SVGAGI. The CDR3 reads CASSPGQHNSPLHF. The CDR3 DNA is TGTGCCAGCAGTCCGGGACAGCATAATTCACCCCTCCACTTT.

The rearrangement uses TRBV7-2 and TRBJ1-1, with TRBD1 identical over 7 bases. With 5 bases clipped from V and 2 bases from J, the junction kept 2 bases outside the gene matches. CDR1 SGHTA and CDR2 FQGNSA come from the germline V gene. The length of the CDR3 is 13 residues. CDR3 residues: CASSRQGNTEAFF. CDR3 bases: TGTGCCAGCAGCCGACAGGGAAACACTGAAGCTTTCTTT.

CDR3 sequence reads: CASSLDRNRETQYF. CDR3 nucleotides: TGTGCCAGCAGCTTAGATAGAAACAGGGAGACCCAGTACTTC. The chain combines TRBV11-3 with TRBJ2-5, with D perhaps matching TRBD1 (5 bases). This CDR3 spans 14 amino acids. V was clipped by 0 bases and J by 5 bases, with 10 bases between them. Germline CDR1 SGHNT, CDR2 YENEEA.

The chain links TRBV9 to TRBJ1-2, with D possibly TRBD1 on 5 matching bases. The ends were cut back, 0 bases at V and 7 bases at J, with 10 bases in the middle. Per germline, CDR1 SGDLS and CDR2 YYNGEE. This CDR3 comprises 13 residues. This CDR3 reads CASSVGQGSGYTF. The CDR3 region has the DNA TGTGCCAGCAGCGTAGGCCAGGGAAGTGGCTACACCTTC.

In this sample, this clone turned up a few times. The rearrangement links TRBV28 to TRBJ2-7; 9 bases match TRBD2. The CDR3 extends over 13 amino acids. V gave up 7 bases and J gave up 5 bases; unmatched junction bases: 6. From germline, CDR1 is MDHEN and CDR2 SYDVKM. CDR3 bases: TGTGCCAGCATGGCGGGAGGGGACCACGAGCAGTACTTC. This gives the protein CASMAGGDHEQYF.

The chain employs TRBV18 and TRBJ2-7; TRBD2 agrees at 13 bases. From germline, CDR1 is KGHSH and CDR2 LQKENI. With 6 bases clipped from V and 3 bases from J, the junction kept 2 bases outside the gene matches. The CDR3 consists of 14 residues. The CDR3 here is CASSGLAGIYEQYF. DNA for the CDR3: TGTGCCAGCTCGGGACTAGCGGGGATCTACGAGCAGTACTTC.

The chain combines TRBV6-1 with TRBJ2-5, with TRBD2 identical over 7 bases. The germline gives CDR1 MNHNS, CDR2 SASEGT. Trimming removed 6 bases from V and 1 base from J; junction bases left unmatched: 8. The length of the CDR3 is 15 residues. The DNA of the CDR3 is TGTGCCAGCAGCGACACCGGACTAGTCCAAGAGACCCAGTACTTC. It translates to CASSDTGLVQETQYF.

The chain links TRBV7-2 to TRBJ2-7; 7 bases match TRBD2. Germline V gene sequence: CDR1 SGHTA, CDR2 FQGNSA. There are 14 residues in the CDR3. With 4 bases clipped from V and 0 bases from J, the junction kept 3 bases outside the gene matches. The CDR3, as DNA: TGTGCCAGCAGCTCCGCTAGCGGCTCCTACGAGCAGTACTTC. Encoded protein: CASSSASGSYEQYF.

The CDR3 loop reads CASSLTEQGGQETQYF. The CDR3 DNA is TGTGCCAGCAGCTTAACAGAGCAGGGCGGCCAAGAGACCCAGTACTTC. The rearrangement joins TRBV11-2 to TRBJ2-5, with D maybe TRBD1 (5 bases). The CDR3 loop spans 16 amino acids. Trimming removed 2 bases from V and 1 base from J, with 14 bases in between. Per germline, CDR1 SGHAT and CDR2 FQNNGV.

The V and J genes are TRBV7-9 and TRBJ2-2, with TRBD2 matching 9 bases. The CDR3 has 16 residues. Trimming took 5 bases from V and 4 from J; bases not matched to a gene: 8. Germline CDR1 reads SEHNR; CDR2 reads FQNEAQ (reference sequence). The CDR3 region has the DNA TGTGCCAGCAGCCCGACAGCGGGAGGCTCCACCGGGGAGCTGTTTTTT. Its protein product is CASSPTAGGSTGELFF. Full variable domain (outside the CDR3, taken from reference TRBV7-9 and TRBJ2-2): DTGVSQNPRHKITKRGQNVTFRCDPISEHNRLYWYRQTLGQGPEFLTYFQNEAQLEKSRLLSDRFSAERPKGSFSTLEIQRTEQGDSAMYLCASSPTAGGSTGELFFGEGSRLTVL.

This chain uses TRBV7-2 with TRBJ2-6; the D gene is possibly TRBD1 (5 bases). Deletions cut 4 bases from V and 4 bases from J, with 14 bases between. The CDR3 has 16 residues. Germline V gene sequence: CDR1 SGHTA, CDR2 FQGNSA. The CDR3, as DNA: TGTGCCAGCAGCTACGCGGCAGGGCGCGGGGCCAACGTCCTGACTTTC. It translates to CASSYAAGRGANVLTF. The whole variable domain, remainder taken from reference TRBV7-2 and TRBJ2-6, is GAGVSQSPSNKVTEKGKDVELRCDPISGHTALYWYRQSLGQGLEFLIYFQGNSAPDKSGLPSDRFSAERTGGSVSTLTIQRTQQEDSAVYLCASSYAAGRGANVLTFGAGSRLTVL.

This clone was detected a few times. The chain is built from TRBV21-1 and TRBJ2-7; the table's TRBD1 call for D was not verified on the DNA. TRBV21-1 is described as a pseudogene. The CDR3 is 14 amino acids. CDR3 in DNA: TGTGCCAGCAGCAAAGCGGGCAGGGCCAACGAGCAGTACTTC. Translation gives CASSKAGRANEQYF.

CDR3 coding DNA: TGTGCCAGCAGCCTAAGACTTCCCTTTTACAATGAGCAGTTCTTC. Encoded protein: CASSLRLPFYNEQFF. V gene TRBV5-6 combines with J gene TRBJ2-1, with D unclear. The CDR3 runs 15 residues. Trimming pared 4 bases from V and 4 bases from J, leaving 15 bases between. CDR1 is SGHDT, CDR2 YYEEEE, per germline.

V and J are TRBV11-2 and TRBJ2-2, with D unresolved. The CDR3 spans 13 residues. From germline, CDR1 is SGHAT and CDR2 FQNNGV. Trimming pared 1 base from V and 6 bases from J, leaving 6 bases between. CDR3 amino acids: CASSLVQSGELFF. CDR3 nucleotide sequence: TGTGCCAGCAGCTTAGTTCAGTCCGGGGAGCTGTTTTTT.

The rearrangement uses TRBV11-2 and TRBJ1-1, with D tentatively TRBD1 (5 bases). This CDR3 spans 16 amino acids. The germline CDR1 and CDR2 sequences are SGHAT and FQNNGV. The germline V and J ends were trimmed by 3 bases and 5 bases, with 19 bases remaining between them. The CDR3 is CASSFSLGPLLTEAFF. In DNA form, the CDR3 reads TGTGCCAGCAGCTTTTCACTGGGGCCCCTCCTAACTGAAGCTTTCTTT.

The V call is TRBV7-2, the J call TRBJ1-2, with D unresolved. The CDR3 is 13 amino acids. V lost 5 bases and J lost 6, with 13 bases in between. CDR1 and CDR2 from the germline V gene are SGHTA and FQGNSA. In DNA, the CDR3 is TGTGCCAGCAGCACTCGGGGAGGCGATGGCTACACCTTC. It codes for CASSTRGGDGYTF.

The chain is built from TRBV19 and TRBJ1-1, with 9 positions matching TRBD1. Germline loops: CDR1 LNHDA, CDR2 SQIVND (reference sequence). The CDR3 has 13 residues. Trimming at V came to 8 bases and at J to 0 bases, leaving 1 base not matched to a gene. For the CDR3, the DNA is TGTGCCAGTCGGGACAGGGTGAACACTGAAGCTTTCTTT. Its protein is CASRDRVNTEAFF. Variable domain in full (rest from reference TRBV19 and TRBJ1-1): DGGITQSPKYLFRKEGQNVTLSCEQNLNHDAMYWYRQDPGQGLRLIYYSQIVNDFQKGDIAEGYSVSREKKESFPLTVTSAQKNPTAFYLCASRDRVNTEAFFGQGTRLTVV.